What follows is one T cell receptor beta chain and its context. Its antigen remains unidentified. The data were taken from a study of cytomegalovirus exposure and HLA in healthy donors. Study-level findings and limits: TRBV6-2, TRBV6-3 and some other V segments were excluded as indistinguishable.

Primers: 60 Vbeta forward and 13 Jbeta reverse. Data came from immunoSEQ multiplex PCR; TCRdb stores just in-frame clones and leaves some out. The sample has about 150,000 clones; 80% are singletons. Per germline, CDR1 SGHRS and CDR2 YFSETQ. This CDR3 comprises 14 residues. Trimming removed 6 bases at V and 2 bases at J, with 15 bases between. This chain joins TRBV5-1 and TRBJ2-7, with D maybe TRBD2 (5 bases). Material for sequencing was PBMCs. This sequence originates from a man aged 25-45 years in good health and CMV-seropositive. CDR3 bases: TGCGCCAGCATTCCCCAGCCGGGAACCTACGAGCAGTACTTC. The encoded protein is CASIPQPGTYEQYF. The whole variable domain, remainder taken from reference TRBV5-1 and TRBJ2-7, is KAGVTQTPRYLIKTRGQQVTLSCSPISGHRSVSWYQQTPGQGLQFLFEYFSETQRNKGNFPGRFSGRQFSNSRSEMNVSTLELGDSALYLCASIPQPGTYEQYFGPGTRLTVT.